The 25 T cell receptor beta chains below come from one sample, sequenced in a study of T-cell memory formation after mild COVID-19. TCRdb analysed the 5' RACE reads with MiXCR anew, one entry per CDR3 protein. The table lists hundreds of thousands of distinct CDR3 sequences, roughly 22% of them singletons, with around an eighth in the top ten. Material: PBMCs or a T cell subset sorted from them (not recorded which). Receptors originate from an adult woman who had mild COVID-19 (a few samples of this study predate the infection). Cell type and time point are not known.

A few counts support this clonotype. The V gene is TRBV5-1, the J gene TRBJ2-1; D perhaps matches TRBD1 (5 bases). In germline, CDR1 is SGHRS, CDR2 YFSETQ. V was pared by 5 bases and J by 5 bases, with 8 bases between. The CDR3 has 12 amino acids. The CDR3 loop reads CASRGRDNEQFF. Written as DNA, the CDR3 is TGCGCCAGCAGAGGCAGGGACAATGAGCAGTTCTTC. Complete variable domain (other parts from reference TRBV5-1 and TRBJ2-1): KAGVTQTPRYLIKTRGQQVTLSCSPISGHRSVSWYQQTPGQGLQFLFEYFSETQRNKGNFPGRFSGRQFSNSRSEMNVSTLELGDSALYLCASRGRDNEQFFGPGTRLTVL.

V is TRBV19 and J is TRBJ1-1, with a weak D call TRBD1 (5 bases). With 3 bases removed from V and 3 bases from J, the gap between germline ends came to 17 bases. Germline CDR1 LNHDA, CDR2 SQIVND (reference sequence). The CDR3 contains 16 residues. The CDR3 DNA follows: TGTGCCAGTAGTATGAGGGGAATTGTGGAGGACACTGAAGCTTTCTTT. It translates to CASSMRGIVEDTEAFF.

This rearrangement joins TRBV5-6 to TRBJ2-7; the D gene is possibly TRBD1 (5 bases). Germline V gene lookup returns CDR1 SGHDT and CDR2 YYEEEE. With 3 bases removed from V and 7 bases from J, the gap between germline ends came to 17 bases. This CDR3 has 14 amino acids. The CDR3 coding sequence is TGTGCCAGCAGCTCCAGGGTAGGGCTTGGGGAGCAGTACTTC. Its protein is CASSSRVGLGEQYF.

This chain links TRBV24-1 with TRBJ1-1, with D tentatively TRBD1 (5 bases). In germline, CDR1 is KGHDR, CDR2 SFDVKD. Trimming left V 2 bases short and J 4 bases short, with 7 bases between. The CDR3 consists of 13 residues. The CDR3 bases are TGTGCCACCAGTGATTGGGGGGGCACTGAAGCTTTCTTT. Residues: CATSDWGGTEAFF.

The chain uses TRBV7-9 and TRBJ1-2; D unclear. V was trimmed by 3 bases and J by 0 bases, leaving 5 bases between them. The CDR3 extends over 13 amino acids. CDR1 and CDR2 from the germline V gene are SEHNR and FQNEAQ (reference sequence). The CDR3 sequence: CASSLDTNYGYTF. The CDR3 DNA follows: TGTGCCAGCAGCTTGGATACTAACTATGGCTACACCTTC. The entire variable domain, with the rest obtained from reference TRBV7-9 and TRBJ1-2, is as follows: DTGVSQNPRHKITKRGQNVTFRCDPISEHNRLYWYRQTLGQGPEFLTYFQNEAQLEKSRLLSDRFSAERPKGSFSTLEIQRTEQGDSAMYLCASSLDTNYGYTFGSGTRLTVV.

This clonotype was observed a few times. The J gene is TRBJ2-5, the V gene TRBV20-1, with a possible D match to TRBD1 (6 bases). Germline V gene sequence: CDR1 DFQATT, CDR2 SNEGSKA (reference sequence). The CDR3 sequence is 13 residues long. Between the trimmed V and J ends, which lost 3 bases and 4 bases, there was a span of 12 bases. The CDR3 sequence: CSARTGPRETQYF. The CDR3 DNA reads as TGCAGTGCTAGGACAGGTCCTAGAGAGACCCAGTACTTC.

V and J are TRBV7-2 and TRBJ2-1, with D possibly TRBD2 on 5 matching bases. V lost 5 bases and J lost 5, with 16 bases in between. The CDR3 is made up of 15 amino acids. CDR1 SGHTA and CDR2 FQGNSA come from the germline V gene. The CDR3 loop reads CASSRDGYGHNEQFF. In nucleotides, the CDR3 is TGTGCCAGCAGCCGGGATGGTTACGGACACAATGAGCAGTTCTTC.

The V gene is TRBV20-1, the J gene TRBJ2-3; D unresolved. CDR1 DFQATT and CDR2 SNEGSKA come from the germline V gene (reference sequence). The CDR3 runs 12 residues. V lost 3 bases to trimming and J lost 8 bases, with 12 bases between them. CDR3 in DNA: TGCAGTGCTAGCCCTAAGTACGGTACGCAGTATTTT. Translating it yields CSASPKYGTQYF.

This chain joins TRBV12-3 or TRBV12-4 and TRBJ2-5, with a possible D match to TRBD2 (5 bases). Trimming took off 6 bases at V and 2 bases at J, with 22 bases between the two ends. The CDR3 runs 17 residues. The CDR3 nucleotides read TGTGCCAGCAGCTCTCGATGGAATCTAGCTGGACAAGAGACCCAGTACTTC. It is translated as CASSSRWNLAGQETQYF.

This clonotype was seen ten or more times. The junction does not match germline at one end; this may be a read error. The chain couples TRBV5-1 to TRBJ2-1; TRBD2 matches 13 bases. CDR1 is SGHRS and CDR2 is YFSETQ in the germline V gene. The CDR3 contains 15 residues. The CDR3: CASSSGLAGDNEQFF. CDR3 in DNA: TGTGCCAGCAGCTCCGGACTAGCGGGAGACAATGAGCAGTTCTTC.

CDR3: CASSPKTTQTSVHHEQFF. As DNA, the CDR3 is TGTGCCAGCAGCCCGAAAACAACACAGACTAGCGTACACCATGAGCAGTTCTTC. The V and J genes are TRBV5-4 and TRBJ2-1; 8 positions agree with TRBD2. The CDR3 spans 18 residues. V lost 4 bases, J lost 8 bases, and 20 bases stayed unmatched. The germline CDR1 and CDR2 sequences are SGHNT and YYREEE (reference sequence).

The chain is built from TRBV5-1 and TRBJ2-5; D assignment may be TRBD1 or TRBD2 (5 bases each). Germline V gives CDR1 SGHRS, CDR2 YFSETQ. Trimming left V 4 bases short and J 0 bases short, with 19 bases between. The CDR3 is made up of 17 amino acids. CDR3 amino acids: CASSLGTGAWYQETQYF. The DNA for the CDR3 is TGCGCCAGCAGCCTGGGGACCGGGGCTTGGTACCAAGAGACCCAGTACTTC.

This clonotype has a handful of counts. V gene TRBV12-3 or TRBV12-4 combines with J gene TRBJ2-1; 10 nucleotides match TRBD2. The trim removed 4 bases at V and 4 bases at J, leaving 10 bases unmatched. The CDR3 consists of 17 residues. The CDR3 sequence is CASSSILAGDRYNEQFF. For the CDR3, the DNA is TGTGCCAGCAGTTCAATTCTAGCGGGAGACCGGTACAATGAGCAGTTCTTC.

The chain employs TRBV6-5 and TRBJ2-1; D not resolved. This CDR3 comprises 13 residues. In germline, CDR1 is MNHEY, CDR2 SVGAGI. Trimming removed 3 bases from V and 6 bases from J, with 9 bases in between. CDR3 amino acids: CASSYLISNEQFF. The CDR3 nucleotides are TGTGCCAGCAGTTATCTGATTTCCAATGAGCAGTTCTTC.

The chain is built from TRBV5-1 and TRBJ2-7, with 8 bases aligning to TRBD2. The CDR3 spans 14 residues. Trimming removed 5 bases from V and 2 bases from J; junction bases left unmatched: 6. Germline V lookup: CDR1 SGHRS, CDR2 YFSETQ. The CDR3 nucleotides are TGCGCCAGCAGTTCAGCGGGAGTGCCCTACGAGCAGTACTTC. Protein: CASSSAGVPYEQYF.

This clonotype showed up just a few times. The chain has TRBV29-1 and TRBJ2-7; 11 bases map to TRBD1. Trimming removed 0 bases from V and 3 bases from J; junction bases left unmatched: 7. CDR1 is SQVTM, CDR2 ANQGSEA, per germline. The CDR3 has 16 amino acids. In DNA form, the CDR3 reads TGCAGCGTTGAAGATCTGGGACAGGGGGACGGCTACGAGCAGTACTTC. It encodes CSVEDLGQGDGYEQYF.

This chain connects TRBV7-9 to TRBJ2-5; D is unresolved. Looked up from germline, CDR1 is SEHNR and CDR2 is FQNEAQ (reference sequence). V lost 5 bases and J lost 5, with 12 bases in between. The CDR3 consists of 13 residues. This chain's CDR3 is CASSPWAGETQYF. In DNA form, the CDR3 reads TGTGCCAGCAGCCCGTGGGCTGGGGAGACCCAGTACTTC.

This clonotype has at least ten counts. The V gene is TRBV5-4, the J gene TRBJ2-1, with 9 positions matching TRBD2. The CDR3 is 16 amino acids. V lost 4 bases and J lost 4; bases outside the gene matches: 9. CDR1 and CDR2 (germline): SGHNT, YYREEE (reference sequence). CDR3 region: CASSEGASGAYNEQFF. The DNA of the CDR3 is TGTGCCAGCAGCGAAGGAGCTAGCGGGGCGTACAATGAGCAGTTCTTC.

This clonotype has a handful of counts. The V gene is TRBV4-3, the J gene TRBJ2-7; 10 positions match TRBD2. Unmatched junction bases numbered 18, after V lost 4 bases and J lost 6 bases. CDR1 is LGHNA and CDR2 is YSLEER in the germline V gene. The CDR3 is made up of 18 amino acids. The DNA for the CDR3 is TGCGCCAGCAGCCCTCGATCGGCCCCTAGCGGGAGACCCCTCGAGCAGTACTTC. Protein sequence: CASSPRSAPSGRPLEQYF.

This chain joins TRBV3-1 and TRBJ2-3; a weak D match, TRBD1 (6 bases). Trimming pared 7 bases from V and 4 bases from J, leaving 12 bases between. The CDR3 spans 13 residues. Germline-derived CDR1 and CDR2 are LGHDT and YNNKEL (reference sequence). CDR3 residues: CASTHRASDTQYF. CDR3 bases: TGTGCCAGCACCCACAGGGCATCAGATACGCAGTATTTT.

This clonotype was detected many times. The rearrangement links TRBV3-1 to TRBJ2-1; D is possibly TRBD2 (6 bases). The CDR3 spans 12 residues. Germline CDR1 is LGHDT and CDR2 is YNNKEL (reference sequence). Trimming removed 6 bases at V and 13 bases at J, with 16 bases between. The CDR3 here is CASSMWRGPQFF. The DNA for the CDR3 is TGTGCCAGCAGTATGTGGAGGGGACCACAGTTCTTC.

This clonotype has just a few counts. The chain couples TRBV7-3 to TRBJ2-4; 9 bases fit TRBD1. Germline V CDR1 and CDR2: SGHTA, FQGTGA. Trimming cost V 4 bases and J 9 bases; bases outside gene matches: 7. CDR3 length: 14 amino acids. CDR3 loop: CASSSGTGRSIQYF. The CDR3 DNA reads TGTGCCAGCAGCTCCGGGACAGGGAGGAGCATTCAGTACTTC.

This sequence joins TRBV20-1 and TRBJ1-4, with 7 bases lining up with TRBD1. The CDR3 is 18 amino acids. Germline assignment: CDR1 DFQATT and CDR2 SNEGSKA (reference sequence). With 6 bases clipped from V and 4 bases from J, the junction kept 20 bases outside the gene matches. In nucleotides, the CDR3 is TGCAGTGCCTATATACTCGACAGGGAGATGGAACATAATGAAAAACTGTTTTTT. This translates into CSAYILDREMEHNEKLFF.

V gene TRBV6-5 combines with J gene TRBJ2-1; 11 bases are a match to TRBD2. CDR3 size: 16 residues. Germline CDR1 and CDR2: MNHEY and SVGAGI. Trimming at V came to 5 bases and at J to 5 bases, leaving 8 bases not matched to a gene. CDR3 protein: CASSRVSGRADNEQFF. CDR3 nucleotide sequence: TGTGCCAGCAGTAGAGTTAGCGGGAGGGCCGACAATGAGCAGTTCTTC.

This clonotype was observed a handful of times. This chain uses TRBV6-1 with TRBJ1-1; 9 nucleotides align to TRBD1. CDR1 and CDR2 from the germline V gene are MNHNS and SASEGT. Trimming removed 8 bases from V and 5 bases from J; junction bases left unmatched: 15. This CDR3 is 16 amino acids long. The CDR3 reads CASGLPDRGLGTEAFF. The CDR3 DNA follows: TGTGCCAGCGGCTTACCGGACAGGGGATTAGGGACTGAAGCTTTCTTT.